Listed below are T cell receptor beta chains from one sample, sequenced in a study of blood T cell repertoires in COVID-19. Method: immunoSEQ multiplex PCR; TCRdb's copy keeps in-frame clones and lacks some. This table has hundreds of thousands of clones, about nine tenths appearing once. Sequenced: PBMCs or T cells enriched from blood (not recorded which). The origin of the receptors is a woman in her 30s with acute COVID-19. The CDR3 runs from the conserved cysteine through the conserved F or W. D genes are given only for firm matches.

CDR3,DNA,length,J,V,D
CASSYAGLSTDTQYF,TGTGCCAGCAGTTACGCAGGGCTTAGCACAGATACGCAGTATTTT,15,TRBJ2-3,TRBV6-5,-
CASSTGTGDTEAFF,TGTGCCAGTAGTACCGGGACAGGGGATACTGAAGCTTTCTTT,14,TRBJ1-1,TRBV19,TRBD1
CASSQEEGGVSYGYTF,TGCGCCAGCAGCCAAGAGGAAGGGGGAGTAAGCTATGGCTACACCTTC,16,TRBJ1-2,TRBV4-1,-
CASSLAGPREGYSNQPQHF,TGTGCCAGCAGCTTAGCCGGGCCTCGGGAGGGCTATAGCAATCAGCCCCAGCATTTT,19,TRBJ1-5,TRBV7-9,-
CASSVNDGTVEAFF,TGTGCCAGCAGCGTCAATGACGGGACAGTTGAAGCTTTCTTT,14,TRBJ1-1,TRBV9,TRBD1
CASSRTRDSKPQHF,TGTGCCAGCAGCCGCACCCGGGACTCTAAGCCCCAGCATTTT,14,TRBJ1-5,TRBV3-1/TRBV3-2,-
CASSPGLALNNEQFF,TGTGCCAGCAGCCCTGGACTAGCGCTTAACAATGAGCAGTTCTTC,15,TRBJ2-1,TRBV3-1/TRBV3-2,TRBD2
CASSQEAGANEKLFF,TGTGCCAGCAGCCAAGAGGCGGGGGCGAACGAAAAACTGTTTTTT,15,TRBJ1-4,TRBV3-1/TRBV3-2,-
CASSQGGQGAFGNTIYF,TGCGCCAGCAGCCAAGGGGGACAGGGGGCTTTTGGAAACACCATATATTTT,17,TRBJ1-3,TRBV4-1,TRBD1
CASSADRGTNEKLFF,TGCGCCAGCAGCGCTGACAGGGGCACTAATGAAAAACTGTTTTTT,15,TRBJ1-4,TRBV5-1,TRBD1
CASRGTGEGGYTF,TGTGCCAGCAGAGGGACAGGGGAGGGTGGCTACACCTTC,13,TRBJ1-2,TRBV3-1/TRBV3-2,TRBD1
CASRLALGGSGEAFF,TGTGCCAGCAGATTAGCCCTAGGAGGGTCAGGTGAAGCTTTCTTT,15,TRBJ1-1,TRBV7-8,-
CASRMDRDNEKLFF,TGCGCCAGCAGGATGGACAGGGACAATGAAAAACTGTTTTTT,14,TRBJ1-4,TRBV10-2,TRBD1